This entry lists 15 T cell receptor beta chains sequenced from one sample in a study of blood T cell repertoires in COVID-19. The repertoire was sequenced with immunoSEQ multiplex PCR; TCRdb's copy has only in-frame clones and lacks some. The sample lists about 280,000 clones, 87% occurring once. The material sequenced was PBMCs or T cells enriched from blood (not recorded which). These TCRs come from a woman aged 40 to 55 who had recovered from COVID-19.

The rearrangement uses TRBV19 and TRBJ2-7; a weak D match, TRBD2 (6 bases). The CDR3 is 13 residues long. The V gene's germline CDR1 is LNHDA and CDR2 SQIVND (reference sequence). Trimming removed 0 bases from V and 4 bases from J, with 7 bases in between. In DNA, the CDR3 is TGTGCCAGTAGTATAGAGGGAGGATACGAGCAGTACTTC. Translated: CASSIEGGYEQYF.

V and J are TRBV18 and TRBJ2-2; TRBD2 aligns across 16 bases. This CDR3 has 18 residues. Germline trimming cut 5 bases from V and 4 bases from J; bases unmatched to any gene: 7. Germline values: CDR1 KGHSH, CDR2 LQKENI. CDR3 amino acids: CASSSGLAGGLGTGELFF. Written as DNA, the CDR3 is TGTGCCAGCTCATCGGGACTAGCGGGAGGGCTCGGCACCGGGGAGCTGTTTTTT. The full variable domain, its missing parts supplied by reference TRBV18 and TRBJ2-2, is NAGVMQNPRHLVRRRGQEARLRCSPMKGHSHVYWYRQLPEEGLKFMVYLQKENIIDESGMPKERFSAEFPKEGPSILRIQQVVRGDSAAYFCASSSGLAGGLGTGELFFGEGSRLTVL.

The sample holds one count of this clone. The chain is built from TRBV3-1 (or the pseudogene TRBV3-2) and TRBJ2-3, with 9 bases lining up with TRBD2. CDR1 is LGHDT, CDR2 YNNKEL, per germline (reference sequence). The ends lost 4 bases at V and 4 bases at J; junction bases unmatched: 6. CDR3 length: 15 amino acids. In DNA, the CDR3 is TGTGCCAGCAGCCTCCGACTAGCGGTCCCAGATACGCAGTATTTT. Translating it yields CASSLRLAVPDTQYF.

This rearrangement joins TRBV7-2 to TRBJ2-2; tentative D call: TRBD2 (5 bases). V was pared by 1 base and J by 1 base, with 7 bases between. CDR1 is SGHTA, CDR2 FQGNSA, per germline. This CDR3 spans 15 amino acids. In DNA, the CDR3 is TGTGCCAGCAGCTTAGATCGGGGGAACACCGGGGAGCTGTTTTTT. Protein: CASSLDRGNTGELFF. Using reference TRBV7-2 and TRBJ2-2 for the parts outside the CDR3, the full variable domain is GAGVSQSPSNKVTEKGKDVELRCDPISGHTALYWYRQSLGQGLEFLIYFQGNSAPDKSGLPSDRFSAERTGGSVSTLTIQRTQQEDSAVYLCASSLDRGNTGELFFGEGSRLTVL.

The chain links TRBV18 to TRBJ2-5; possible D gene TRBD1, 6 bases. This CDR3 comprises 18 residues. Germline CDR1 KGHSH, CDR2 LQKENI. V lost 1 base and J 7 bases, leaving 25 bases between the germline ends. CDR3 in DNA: TGTGCCAGCTCACCACTAGGTCGAGTAGGACAGAACTCTGGGACCCAGTACTTC. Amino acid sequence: CASSPLGRVGQNSGTQYF.

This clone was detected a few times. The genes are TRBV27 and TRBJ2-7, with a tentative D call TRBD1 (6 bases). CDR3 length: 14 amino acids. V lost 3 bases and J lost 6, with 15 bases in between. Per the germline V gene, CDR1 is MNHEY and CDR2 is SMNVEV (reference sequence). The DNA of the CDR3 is TGTGCCAGCAGTTTTACAGGGCAGGCACGCGAGCAGTACTTC. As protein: CASSFTGQAREQYF.

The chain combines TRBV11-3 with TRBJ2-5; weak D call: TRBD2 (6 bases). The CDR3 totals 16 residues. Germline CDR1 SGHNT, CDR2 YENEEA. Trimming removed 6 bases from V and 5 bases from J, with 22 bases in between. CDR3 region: CASRTGLGGGPETQYF. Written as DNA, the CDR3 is TGTGCCAGCAGGACCGGGTTGGGAGGTGGTCCGGAGACCCAGTACTTC.

The CDR3 region has the DNA TGCGCCAGCAGCTTGGGGCGGACTAGCGGAACCTACGAGCAGTACTTC. Its protein is CASSLGRTSGTYEQYF. The V and J genes are TRBV5-1 and TRBJ2-7, with 10 positions matching TRBD2. The CDR3 contains 16 residues. After removal of 0 bases from V and 2 bases from J, the junction contained 5 bases not matched to a gene. Germline loops: CDR1 SGHRS, CDR2 YFSETQ.

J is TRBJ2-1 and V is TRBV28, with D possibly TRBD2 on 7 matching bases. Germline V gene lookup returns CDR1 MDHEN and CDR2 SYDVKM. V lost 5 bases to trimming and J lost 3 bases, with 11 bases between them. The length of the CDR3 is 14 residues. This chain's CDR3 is CASSLGGHYNEQFF. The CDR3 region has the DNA TGTGCCAGCAGTCTCGGGGGGCACTACAATGAGCAGTTCTTC.

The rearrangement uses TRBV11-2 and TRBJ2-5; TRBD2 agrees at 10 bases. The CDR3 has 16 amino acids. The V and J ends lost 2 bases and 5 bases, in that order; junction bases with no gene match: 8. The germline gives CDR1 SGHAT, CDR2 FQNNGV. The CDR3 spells CASSLTRIAGGETQYF. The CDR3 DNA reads TGTGCCAGCAGCTTAACGCGTATAGCGGGGGGTGAGACCCAGTACTTC.

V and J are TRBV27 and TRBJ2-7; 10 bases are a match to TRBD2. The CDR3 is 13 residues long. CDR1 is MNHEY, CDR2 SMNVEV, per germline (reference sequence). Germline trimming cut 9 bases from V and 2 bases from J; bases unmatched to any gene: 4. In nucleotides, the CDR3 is TGTGCCAGGCGGACTAGCGGTACCTACGAGCAGTACTTC. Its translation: CARRTSGTYEQYF.

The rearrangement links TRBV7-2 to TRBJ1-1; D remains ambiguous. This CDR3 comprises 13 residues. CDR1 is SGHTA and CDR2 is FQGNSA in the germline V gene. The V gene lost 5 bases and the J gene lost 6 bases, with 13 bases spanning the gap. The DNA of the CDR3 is TGTGCCAGCAGCCCCCAGGTGGCCTCTGAAGCTTTCTTT. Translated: CASSPQVASEAFF.

The CDR3: CASRPTPRGAAKTQYF. CDR3 nucleotides: TGTGCCAGCAGACCAACGCCGCGTGGGGCGGCAAAGACCCAGTACTTC. The chain is built from TRBV27 and TRBJ2-5, with a tentative D call TRBD1 (5 bases). This CDR3 has 16 amino acids. The V gene's germline CDR1 is MNHEY and CDR2 SMNVEV (reference sequence). Deletions cut 6 bases from V and 6 bases from J, with 23 bases between.

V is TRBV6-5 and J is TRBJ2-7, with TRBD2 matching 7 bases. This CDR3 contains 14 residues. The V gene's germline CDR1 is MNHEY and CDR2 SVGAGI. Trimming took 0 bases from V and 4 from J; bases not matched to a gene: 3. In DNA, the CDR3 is TGTGCCAGCAGTTACTCGACCGGGGGGTACGAGCAGTACTTC. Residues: CASSYSTGGYEQYF.

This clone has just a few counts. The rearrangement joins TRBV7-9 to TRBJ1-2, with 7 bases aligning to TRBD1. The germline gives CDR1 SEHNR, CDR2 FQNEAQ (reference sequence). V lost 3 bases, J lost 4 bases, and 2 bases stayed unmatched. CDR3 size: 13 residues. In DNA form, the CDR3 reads TGTGCCAGCAGCTTCGGACAGGTCTATGGCTACACCTTC. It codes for CASSFGQVYGYTF.